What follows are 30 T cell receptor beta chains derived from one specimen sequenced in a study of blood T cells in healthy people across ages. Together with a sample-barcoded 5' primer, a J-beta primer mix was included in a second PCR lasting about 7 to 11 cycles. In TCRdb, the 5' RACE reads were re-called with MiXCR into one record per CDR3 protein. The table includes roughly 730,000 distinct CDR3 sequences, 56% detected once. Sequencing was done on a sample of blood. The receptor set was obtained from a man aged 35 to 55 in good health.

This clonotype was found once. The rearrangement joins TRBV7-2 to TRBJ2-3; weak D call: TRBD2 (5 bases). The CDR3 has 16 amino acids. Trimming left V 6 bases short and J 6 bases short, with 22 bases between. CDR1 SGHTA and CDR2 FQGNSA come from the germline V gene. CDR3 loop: CASRVNTGLLTDTQYF. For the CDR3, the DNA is TGTGCCAGCAGAGTCAACACCGGACTTTTAACTGATACGCAGTATTTT. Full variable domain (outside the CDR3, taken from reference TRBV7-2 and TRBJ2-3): GAGVSQSPSNKVTEKGKDVELRCDPISGHTALYWYRQSLGQGLEFLIYFQGNSAPDKSGLPSDRFSAERTGGSVSTLTIQRTQQEDSAVYLCASRVNTGLLTDTQYFGPGTRLTVL.

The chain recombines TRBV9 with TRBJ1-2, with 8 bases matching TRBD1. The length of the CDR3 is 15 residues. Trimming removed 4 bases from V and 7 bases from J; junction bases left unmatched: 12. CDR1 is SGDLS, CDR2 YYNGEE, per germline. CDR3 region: CASSLRTGYKGGYTF. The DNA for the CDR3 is TGTGCCAGCAGCCTACGGACAGGGTATAAGGGTGGCTACACCTTC.

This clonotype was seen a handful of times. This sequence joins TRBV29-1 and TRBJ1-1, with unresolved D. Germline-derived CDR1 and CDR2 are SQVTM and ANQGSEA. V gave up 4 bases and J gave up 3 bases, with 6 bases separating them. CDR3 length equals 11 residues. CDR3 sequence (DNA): TGCAGCGTTGTACGGCACACTGAAGCTTTCTTT. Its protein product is CSVVRHTEAFF.

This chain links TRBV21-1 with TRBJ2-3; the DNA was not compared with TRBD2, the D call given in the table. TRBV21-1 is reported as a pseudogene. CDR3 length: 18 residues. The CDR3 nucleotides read TGTGCCTCCCCCTACCTCGCGCACCTTAGCGGGGGGTCCGATACGCAGTATTTT. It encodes CASPYLAHLSGGSDTQYF.

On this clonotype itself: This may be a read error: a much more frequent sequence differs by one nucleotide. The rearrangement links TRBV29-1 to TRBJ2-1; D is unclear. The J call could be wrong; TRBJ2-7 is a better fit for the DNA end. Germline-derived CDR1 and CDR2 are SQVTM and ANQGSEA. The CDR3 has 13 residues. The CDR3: CSVEAGLGIEQYF. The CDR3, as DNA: TGCAGCGTTGAGGCCGGCTTGGGTATAGAGCAGTACTTC.

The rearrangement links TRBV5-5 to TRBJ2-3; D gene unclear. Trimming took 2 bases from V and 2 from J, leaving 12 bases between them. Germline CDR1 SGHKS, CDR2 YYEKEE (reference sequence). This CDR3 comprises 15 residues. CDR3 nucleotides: TGTGCCAGCAGCTTTATAACGCAGTCCACAGATACGCAGTATTTT. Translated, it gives CASSFITQSTDTQYF.

The DNA for the CDR3 is TGTGCCAGCAGCGTAGATGGCAGGTCCAGCACAGATACGCAGTATTTT. This codes for CASSVDGRSSTDTQYF. J is TRBJ2-3 and V is TRBV9; D remains unclear. V dropped 0 bases and J dropped 0 bases, with 11 bases sitting between them. CDR3 length: 16 residues. From germline, CDR1 is SGDLS and CDR2 YYNGEE.

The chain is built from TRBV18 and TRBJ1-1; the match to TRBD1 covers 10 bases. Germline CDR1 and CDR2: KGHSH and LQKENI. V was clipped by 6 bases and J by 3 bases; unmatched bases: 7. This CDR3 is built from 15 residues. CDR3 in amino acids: CASSGRGQGDTEAFF. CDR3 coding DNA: TGTGCCAGCTCGGGTCGTGGACAGGGGGACACTGAAGCTTTCTTT.

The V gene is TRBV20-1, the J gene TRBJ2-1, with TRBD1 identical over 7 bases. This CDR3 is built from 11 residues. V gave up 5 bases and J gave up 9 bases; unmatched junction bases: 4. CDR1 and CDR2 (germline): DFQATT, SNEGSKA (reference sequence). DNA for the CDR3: TGCAGTGCTGCAGGGGGAAGTGAGCAGTTCTTC. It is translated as CSAAGGSEQFF.

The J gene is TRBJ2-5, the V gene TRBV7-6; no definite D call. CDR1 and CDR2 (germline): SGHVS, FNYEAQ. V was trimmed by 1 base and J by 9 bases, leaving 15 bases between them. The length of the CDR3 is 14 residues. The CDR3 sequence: CASSLDSNDRAQYF. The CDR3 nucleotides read TGTGCCAGCAGCTTAGACTCCAACGACCGGGCCCAGTACTTC. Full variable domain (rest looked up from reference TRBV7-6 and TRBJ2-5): GAGVSQSPRYKVTKRGQDVALRCDPISGHVSLYWYRQALGQGPEFLTYFNYEAQQDKSGLPNDRFSAERPEGSISTLTIQRTEQRDSAMYRCASSLDSNDRAQYFGPGTRLLVL.

The CDR3 coding sequence is TGTGCCAGCAGTATGGACAGAAACTATGGCTACACCTTC. The encoded protein is CASSMDRNYGYTF. This chain uses TRBV12-3 or TRBV12-4 with TRBJ1-2; weak D call: TRBD1 (6 bases). The CDR3 totals 13 residues. V was trimmed by 5 bases and J by 2 bases, leaving 9 bases between them.

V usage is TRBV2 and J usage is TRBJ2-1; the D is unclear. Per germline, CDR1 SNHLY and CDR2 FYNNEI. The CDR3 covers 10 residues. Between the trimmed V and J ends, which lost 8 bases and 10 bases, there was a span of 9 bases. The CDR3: CASLGSEQFF. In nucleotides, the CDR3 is TGTGCCAGCCTCGGTAGCGAGCAGTTCTTC.

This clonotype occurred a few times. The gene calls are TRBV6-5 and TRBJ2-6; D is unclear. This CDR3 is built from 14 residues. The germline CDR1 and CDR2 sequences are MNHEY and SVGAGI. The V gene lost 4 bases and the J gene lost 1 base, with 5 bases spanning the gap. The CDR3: CASSFQSGANVLTF. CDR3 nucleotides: TGTGCCAGCAGTTTCCAGTCTGGGGCCAACGTCCTGACTTTC.

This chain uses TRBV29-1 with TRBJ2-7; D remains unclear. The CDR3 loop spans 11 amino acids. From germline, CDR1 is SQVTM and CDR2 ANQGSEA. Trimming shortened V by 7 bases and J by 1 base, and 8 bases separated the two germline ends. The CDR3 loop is CSAGPSYEQYF. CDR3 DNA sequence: TGCAGCGCCGGGCCTTCCTACGAGCAGTACTTC.

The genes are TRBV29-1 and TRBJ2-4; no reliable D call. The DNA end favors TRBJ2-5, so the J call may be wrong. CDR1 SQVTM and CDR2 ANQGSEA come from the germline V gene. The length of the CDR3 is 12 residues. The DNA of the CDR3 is TGCAGCGTCGATGGGTCGCCAGAGACCCAGTACTTC. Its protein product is CSVDGSPETQYF.

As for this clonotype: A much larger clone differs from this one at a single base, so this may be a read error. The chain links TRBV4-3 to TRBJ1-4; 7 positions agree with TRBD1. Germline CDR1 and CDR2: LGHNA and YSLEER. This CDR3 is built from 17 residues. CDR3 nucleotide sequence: TGCGCCAGCAGCCGGGACCCGAAGGGGGCAACTAATGGAAAACTGTTTTTT. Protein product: CASSRDPKGATNGKLFF.

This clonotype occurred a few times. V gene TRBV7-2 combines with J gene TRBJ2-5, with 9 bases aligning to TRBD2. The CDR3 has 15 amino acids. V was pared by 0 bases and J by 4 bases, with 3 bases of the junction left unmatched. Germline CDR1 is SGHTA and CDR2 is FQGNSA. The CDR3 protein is CASSLALAGAETQYF. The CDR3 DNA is TGTGCCAGCAGCTTAGCATTAGCGGGGGCAGAGACCCAGTACTTC.

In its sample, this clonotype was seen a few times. The CDR3 sequence is CSASPDSQETQYF. DNA for the CDR3: TGCAGTGCTAGCCCAGACAGCCAAGAGACCCAGTACTTC. The chain joins TRBV20-1 to TRBJ2-5; TRBD1 might be the D (5 bases). The CDR3 totals 13 residues. Trimming removed 3 bases at V and 1 base at J, with 9 bases between. Germline CDR1 reads DFQATT; CDR2 reads SNEGSKA (reference sequence).

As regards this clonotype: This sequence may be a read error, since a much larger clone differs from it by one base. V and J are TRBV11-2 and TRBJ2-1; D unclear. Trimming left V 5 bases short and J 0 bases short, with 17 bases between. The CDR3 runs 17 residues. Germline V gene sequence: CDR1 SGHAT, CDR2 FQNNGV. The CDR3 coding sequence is TGTGCCAGCAGCCAACAACAAGCGAGAAGCTCCTACAATGAGCAGTTCTTC. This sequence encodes CASSQQQARSSYNEQFF.

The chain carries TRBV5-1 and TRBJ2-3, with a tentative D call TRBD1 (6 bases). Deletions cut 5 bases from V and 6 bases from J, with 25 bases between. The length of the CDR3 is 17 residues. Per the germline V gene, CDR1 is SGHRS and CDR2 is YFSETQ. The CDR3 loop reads CASSREQGRGIGDTQYF. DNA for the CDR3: TGCGCCAGCAGTAGGGAACAGGGTCGTGGAATTGGTGATACGCAGTATTTT.

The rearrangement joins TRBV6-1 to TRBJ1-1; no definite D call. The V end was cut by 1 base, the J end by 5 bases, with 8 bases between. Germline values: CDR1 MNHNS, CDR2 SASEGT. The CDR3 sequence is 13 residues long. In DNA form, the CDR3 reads TGTGCCAGCAGTGAAGGTTGGGATACTGAAGCTTTCTTT. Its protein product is CASSEGWDTEAFF.

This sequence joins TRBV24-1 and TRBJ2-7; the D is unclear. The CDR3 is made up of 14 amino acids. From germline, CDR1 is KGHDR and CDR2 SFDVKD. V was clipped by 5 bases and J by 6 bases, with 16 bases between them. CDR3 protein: CATSAGHGPFEQYF. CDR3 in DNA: TGTGCCACCAGTGCTGGTCACGGCCCGTTCGAGCAGTACTTC.

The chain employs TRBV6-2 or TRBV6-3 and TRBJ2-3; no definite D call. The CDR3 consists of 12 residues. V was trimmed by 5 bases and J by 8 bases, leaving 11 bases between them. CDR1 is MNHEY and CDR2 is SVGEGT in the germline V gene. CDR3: CASSHPGRTQYF. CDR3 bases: TGTGCCAGCAGTCATCCGGGCCGTACGCAGTATTTT.

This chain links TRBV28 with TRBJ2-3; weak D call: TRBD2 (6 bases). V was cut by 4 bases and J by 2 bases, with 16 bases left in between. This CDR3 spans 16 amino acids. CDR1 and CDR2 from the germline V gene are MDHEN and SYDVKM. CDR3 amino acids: CASSSRSGGHTDTQYF. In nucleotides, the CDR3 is TGTGCCAGCAGTTCCCGTAGCGGAGGCCACACAGATACGCAGTATTTT.

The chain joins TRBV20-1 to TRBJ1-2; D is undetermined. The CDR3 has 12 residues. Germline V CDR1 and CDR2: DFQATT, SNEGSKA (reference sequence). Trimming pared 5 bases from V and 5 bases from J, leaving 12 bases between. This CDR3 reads CSARRPGYGYTF. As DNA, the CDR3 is TGCAGTGCTCGCCGGCCTGGATATGGCTACACCTTC.

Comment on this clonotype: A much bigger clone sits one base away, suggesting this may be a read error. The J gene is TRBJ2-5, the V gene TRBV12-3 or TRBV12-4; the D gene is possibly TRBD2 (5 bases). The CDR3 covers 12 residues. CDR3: CARSREQETQYF. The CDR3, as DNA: TGTGCCCGCAGTCGGGAACAAGAGACCCAGTACTTC.

CDR3 protein: CASSFSPGLLAESYEQYF. DNA for the CDR3: TGTGCCAGCAGCTTTTCCCCAGGGTTGCTAGCGGAGTCCTACGAGCAGTACTTC. This chain uses TRBV11-3 with TRBJ2-7; 7 nucleotides line up with TRBD2. V shed 3 bases and J 1 base; nucleotides not matched to a gene: 15. The CDR3 extends over 18 amino acids. Germline V gene lookup returns CDR1 SGHNT and CDR2 YENEEA.

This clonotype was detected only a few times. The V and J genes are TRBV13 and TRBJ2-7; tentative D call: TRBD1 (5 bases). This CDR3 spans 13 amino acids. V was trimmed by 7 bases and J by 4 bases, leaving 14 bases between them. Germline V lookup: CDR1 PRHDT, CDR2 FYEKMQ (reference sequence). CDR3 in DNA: TGTGCCAGCAAGGTCAGGGATATGTACGAGCAGTACTTC. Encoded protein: CASKVRDMYEQYF.

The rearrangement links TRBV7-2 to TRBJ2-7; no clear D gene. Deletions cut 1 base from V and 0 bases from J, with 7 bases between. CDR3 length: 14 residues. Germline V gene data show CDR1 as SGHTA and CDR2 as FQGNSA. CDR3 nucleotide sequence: TGTGCCAGCAGCTTAGTTTATTCCTCCTACGAGCAGTACTTC. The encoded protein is CASSLVYSSYEQYF.

The DNA for the CDR3 is TGTGCCAGCAGTTCCGCCCGTTTGCGTCCGAGCTCCTACAATGAGCAGTTCTTC. Amino acids: CASSSARLRPSSYNEQFF. The chain links TRBV12-3 or TRBV12-4 to TRBJ2-1, with D hard to call. The CDR3 is 18 residues long. With 4 bases removed from V and 0 bases from J, the gap between germline ends came to 19 bases.